This T cell receptor (beta chain) was sequenced for a study of vaccination effects on CD4 cells after COVID-19. Study information: At 16 days and one week before vaccination, two convalescent patients gave samples. Regarding the study as a whole: Late after vaccination, infection- and vaccine-induced clones showed marked clonal contraction. Few convalescent patients and no early post-infection timepoints were included in the study.

The method was immunoSEQ multiplex PCR; TCRdb's version includes in-frame clones alone and lacks a portion of them. The repertoire holds around 40,000 clones, with roughly 73% as singletons. Germline assignment: CDR1 SNHLY and CDR2 FYNNEI. The CDR3 sequence is 14 residues long. With V trimmed by 8 bases and J by 1 base, 7 bases remained unmatched. Before any sequencing was done, the ViraFEST assay used viral peptide pools to expand antigen-specific CD4+ T cells. Following an approximately 9-day culture, CD4+ T cells were purified. It was between March and December 2020 that the person had a SARS-CoV-2 infection confirmed by PCR. A density of roughly 2 million PBMC per well was used; these cells were cultured with approximately 9.3 IU/ml IL-2 and 10 ug/ml peptides. As regards this clone: Antigen specificity is unknown.

The V and J genes are TRBV2 and TRBJ1-1; 7 nucleotides match TRBD1. The sample was CD4+ T cells from PBMCs cultured with a peptide pool, taken before COVID-19 vaccination. The receptor comes from a human donor who had a prior SARS-CoV-2 infection. CDR3: CASGLRTGNTEAFF. CDR3 nucleotides: TGTGCCAGCGGACTTAGGACAGGGAACACTGAAGCTTTCTTT.